Below are 26 T cell receptor beta chains sequenced from a single sample in a study of blood T cell repertoires in COVID-19. The table came from immunoSEQ multiplex PCR; TCRdb's copy has only in-frame clones and leaves some out. Among around 96,000 clones listed, 90% to 95% were seen once. Source material: peripheral blood. The receptors were gathered from a human donor with active COVID-19. The donor label of this sample is uncertain.

The chain has TRBV7-9 and TRBJ2-6; 9 bases are a match to TRBD1. The CDR3 consists of 16 residues. V was pared by 5 bases and J by 4 bases, with 6 bases of the junction left unmatched. From germline, CDR1 is SEHNR and CDR2 FQNEAQ (reference sequence). The CDR3 coding sequence is TGTGCCAGCAGCCCGCGGACAGGGGTCGGGGCCAACGTCCTGACTTTC. The encoded protein is CASSPRTGVGANVLTF. Supplemented by reference TRBV7-9 and TRBJ2-6, the full variable domain reads DTGVSQNPRHKITKRGQNVTFRCDPISEHNRLYWYRQTLGQGPEFLTYFQNEAQLEKSRLLSDRFSAERPKGSFSTLEIQRTEQGDSAMYLCASSPRTGVGANVLTFGAGSRLTVL.

The J gene is TRBJ2-1, the V gene TRBV4-1; 10 bases line up with TRBD2. V lost 3 bases, J lost 8 bases, and 7 bases stayed unmatched. Germline CDR1 MGHRA, CDR2 YSYEKL. The CDR3 contains 15 residues. The DNA of the CDR3 is TGCGCCAGCAGCCACCTAATTCTAGCGGGAGATGAGCAGTTCTTC. Its protein product is CASSHLILAGDEQFF.

In its sample, this clone was seen once. The chain carries TRBV18 and TRBJ2-2, with D possibly matching TRBD1 (6 bases). CDR1 is KGHSH and CDR2 is LQKENI in the germline V gene. The CDR3 runs to 15 residues. V shed 5 bases and J shed 1 base, with 11 bases lying between them. The CDR3 sequence: CASSVGQLNTGELFF. CDR3 DNA sequence: TGTGCCAGCTCAGTCGGACAGTTGAACACCGGGGAGCTGTTTTTT.

This clone was seen just once. V is TRBV5-5 and J is TRBJ1-1, with TRBD1 identical over 10 bases. J was trimmed by 2 bases and V by 4 bases; bases with no gene match: 2. The germline V gene has CDR1 SGHKS and CDR2 YYEKEE (reference sequence). The CDR3 has 14 residues. The CDR3: CASSPTGGNTEAFF. The CDR3 DNA reads TGTGCCAGCAGCCCGACAGGGGGCAACACTGAAGCTTTCTTT. Using reference TRBV5-5 and TRBJ1-1 for the parts outside the CDR3, the full variable domain is DAGVTQSPTHLIKTRGQQVTLRCSPISGHKSVSWYQQVLGQGPQFIFQYYEKEERGRGNFPDRFSARQFPNYSSELNVNALLLGDSALYLCASSPTGGNTEAFFGQGTRLTVV.

As concerns this clone: Other DNA sequences in this sample translate to the same CDR3. The DNA of the CDR3 is TGTGCCAGCAGTCGTAGCGGTTCCACAGATACGCAGTATTTT. This encodes CASSRSGSTDTQYF. J is TRBJ2-3 and V is TRBV6-5; TRBD2 is a possible D gene (6 bases). CDR1 and CDR2 (germline): MNHEY, SVGAGI. With 5 bases removed from V and 2 bases from J, the gap between germline ends came to 11 bases. This CDR3 spans 14 amino acids.

This chain joins TRBV10-3 and TRBJ2-1, with 10 bases matching TRBD2. The CDR3 covers 14 residues. Per germline, CDR1 ENHRY and CDR2 SYGVKD. The CDR3: CATGPGTSDNEQFF. DNA for the CDR3: TGTGCTACAGGCCCCGGGACTAGCGATAATGAGCAGTTCTTC.

V gene TRBV5-1 combines with J gene TRBJ2-3; weak D call: TRBD1 (5 bases). Germline CDR1 is SGHRS and CDR2 is YFSETQ. The ends were cut back, 4 bases at V and 6 bases at J, with 9 bases in the middle. CDR3 length: 12 amino acids. CDR3 sequence: CASSQRQDTQYF. CDR3 nucleotides: TGCGCCAGCAGCCAACGACAGGATACGCAGTATTTT.

The CDR3 sequence is CASSLGRDSLSGANVLTF. In DNA form, the CDR3 reads TGCGCCAGCAGCTTGGGCAGGGACTCACTATCTGGGGCCAACGTCCTGACTTTC. The rearrangement links TRBV5-1 to TRBJ2-6; maybe TRBD2 (6 bases). CDR1 and CDR2 from the germline V gene are SGHRS and YFSETQ. This CDR3 region has 18 residues. Trimming left V 0 bases short and J 1 base short, with 14 bases between.

The chain combines TRBV5-1 with TRBJ2-2; 10 positions agree with TRBD2. V was pared by 7 bases and J by 2 bases, with 5 bases of the junction left unmatched. Germline V lookup: CDR1 SGHRS, CDR2 YFSETQ. CDR3 length: 15 amino acids. The CDR3 loop reads CASLSGGANTGELFF. Written as DNA, the CDR3 is TGCGCCAGCCTGAGCGGGGGGGCAAACACCGGGGAGCTGTTTTTT.

The rearrangement joins TRBV6-6 to TRBJ2-5; the match to TRBD2 covers 8 bases. Germline V CDR1 and CDR2: MNHNY, SVGAGI (reference sequence). The CDR3 covers 13 residues. V shed 4 bases, J shed 5 bases, and the junction held 3 bases outside the gene matches. CDR3 in amino acids: CASSSGGWETQYF. The CDR3 DNA sequence: TGTGCCAGCAGTTCGGGAGGGTGGGAGACCCAGTACTTC.

This clone was seen once. The rearrangement joins TRBV7-2 to TRBJ2-3; 9 nucleotides align to TRBD1. This CDR3 contains 18 residues. CDR1 is SGHTA, CDR2 FQGNSA, per germline. V lost 1 base to trimming and J lost 3 bases; unmatched junction nucleotides: 11. Here the CDR3 DNA reads TGTGCCAGCAGCTTAGGTCCCGGGACAGGGATTATAACAGATACGCAGTATTTT. Protein sequence: CASSLGPGTGIITDTQYF.

This clone was recorded only once. V usage is TRBV15 and J usage is TRBJ2-5; 10 bases agree with TRBD1. Germline V gene sequence: CDR1 LNHNV, CDR2 YYDKDF (reference sequence). The CDR3 length is 15 residues. With V trimmed by 3 bases and J by 1 base, 2 bases remained unmatched. For the CDR3, the DNA is TGTGCCACCAGCAGGAGGACAGGGGGCCAAGAGACCCAGTACTTC. As protein: CATSRRTGGQETQYF.

This clone was detected only once. This sequence joins TRBV5-1 and TRBJ2-7, with 11 bases identical to TRBD2. The CDR3 runs to 18 residues. The germline gives CDR1 SGHRS, CDR2 YFSETQ. With V trimmed by 4 bases and J by 2 bases, 14 bases remained unmatched. CDR3 nucleotides: TGCGCCAGCAGCCGGGCCGGAACTAGCGGGAGACCCACCTACGAGCAGTACTTC. Translated: CASSRAGTSGRPTYEQYF.

The rearrangement links TRBV19 to TRBJ1-5, with TRBD1 identical over 8 bases. Trimming removed 5 bases from V and 7 bases from J; junction bases left unmatched: 7. Germline CDR1 LNHDA, CDR2 SQIVND (reference sequence). The length of the CDR3 is 14 residues. This CDR3 is CASSDTGGYQPQHF. CDR3 nucleotides: TGTGCCAGTAGTGACACAGGGGGATACCAGCCCCAGCATTTT.

To note about this clone: Other DNA sequences within the sample encode an identical CDR3. The V gene is TRBV11-3, the J gene TRBJ2-3; 7 bases fit TRBD1. The CDR3 has 15 amino acids. Germline assignment: CDR1 SGHNT and CDR2 YENEEA. With V trimmed by 1 base and J by 2 bases, 3 bases remained unmatched. DNA of the CDR3: TGTGCCAGCAGCTTAGGACAGGGACCCACAGATACGCAGTATTTT. Translation gives CASSLGQGPTDTQYF.

The chain is built from TRBV29-1 and TRBJ2-7, with 8 bases lining up with TRBD2. The junction had 5 bases not matched to a gene; V was cut back by 0 bases and J by 4 bases. The germline V gene encodes CDR1 SQVTM and CDR2 ANQGSEA. This CDR3 is built from 14 residues. The CDR3 DNA reads TGCAGCGTTGAAGATCGAGGGACTAGATACGAGCAGTACTTC. Its protein is CSVEDRGTRYEQYF.

This chain joins TRBV5-4 and TRBJ1-4; 7 bases match TRBD1. Germline trimming cut 4 bases from V and 2 bases from J; bases unmatched to any gene: 5. There are 15 residues in the CDR3. Germline lookup yields CDR1 SGHNT and CDR2 YYREEE (reference sequence). The DNA for the CDR3 is TGTGCCAGCAGCATGACAGGGTCCACTAATGAAAAACTGTTTTTT. It translates to CASSMTGSTNEKLFF. The whole variable domain, filled in from reference TRBV5-4 and TRBJ1-4, reads ETGVTQSPTHLIKTRGQQVTLRCSSQSGHNTVSWYQQALGQGPQFIFQYYREEENGRGNFPPRFSGLQFPNYSSELNVNALELDDSALYLCASSMTGSTNEKLFFGSGTQLSVL.

The chain employs TRBV5-5 and TRBJ1-3; 7 bases line up with TRBD1. Germline V gives CDR1 SGHKS, CDR2 YYEKEE (reference sequence). The CDR3 has 16 residues. Trimming removed 5 bases from V and 2 bases from J; junction bases left unmatched: 10. CDR3 bases: TGTGCCAGCAGTTTACAGACAGGGCGGACTGGAAACACCATATATTTT. Protein: CASSLQTGRTGNTIYF.

The chain carries TRBV10-3 and TRBJ2-7, with 11 bases fitting TRBD2. Germline CDR1 is ENHRY and CDR2 is SYGVKD. The V gene end was trimmed by 0 bases and the J gene end by 2 bases; junction bases not matched to a gene: 6. The CDR3 is 17 amino acids. Here the CDR3 reads CAISESSLAGGPYEQYF. The CDR3 DNA reads TGTGCCATCAGTGAGTCATCCCTAGCGGGGGGACCCTACGAGCAGTACTTC.

This clone was picked up one time. This chain connects TRBV4-3 to TRBJ1-2; tentative D call: TRBD1 (6 bases). V lost 6 bases and J lost 0, with 14 bases in between. Germline values: CDR1 LGHNA, CDR2 YSLEER. CDR3 size: 15 residues. CDR3 DNA sequence: TGCGCCAGCAGGCCCCGGGACATATCTAACTATGGCTACACCTTC. Its translation is CASRPRDISNYGYTF.

This rearrangement joins TRBV19 to TRBJ1-5; perhaps TRBD1 as D (6 bases). Germline V lookup: CDR1 LNHDA, CDR2 SQIVND (reference sequence). Trimming shortened V by 2 bases and J by 4 bases, and 9 bases separated the two germline ends. The CDR3 consists of 14 residues. For the CDR3, the DNA is TGTGCCAGTAGTATACTCCAGGGGAATCAGCCCCAGCATTTT. It translates to CASSILQGNQPQHF.

This clone was recorded once. This chain connects TRBV6-5 to TRBJ2-6, with TRBD1 identical over 7 bases. The germline V gene encodes CDR1 MNHEY and CDR2 SVGAGI. V lost 8 bases, J lost 3 bases, and 7 bases stayed unmatched. The CDR3 sequence is 15 residues long. As DNA, the CDR3 is TGTGCCAGCTCCTACGACAGGGTTGGGGCCAACGTCCTGACTTTC. Amino acids: CASSYDRVGANVLTF.

V gene TRBV5-8 combines with J gene TRBJ1-3, with 7 bases lining up with TRBD1. This CDR3 spans 15 amino acids. V gave up 3 bases and J gave up 4 bases; unmatched junction bases: 7. CDR1 SGHTS and CDR2 YDEGEE come from the germline V gene. CDR3 region: CASSYRQGSGNTIYF. CDR3 DNA sequence: TGTGCCAGCAGCTATCGACAGGGTTCGGGAAACACCATATATTTT.

The chain recombines TRBV24-1 with TRBJ2-1; possibly TRBD1 for D (5 bases). The CDR3 is 14 amino acids. V shed 5 bases and J shed 6 bases, with 13 bases lying between them. Germline V CDR1 and CDR2: KGHDR, SFDVKD. The CDR3 protein is CATSVYDSPNEQFF. The CDR3 region has the DNA TGTGCCACCAGTGTTTACGACAGCCCCAATGAGCAGTTCTTC.

This chain joins TRBV10-3 and TRBJ2-5; maybe TRBD2 (6 bases). With 3 bases removed from V and 3 bases from J, the gap between germline ends came to 8 bases. The germline CDR1 and CDR2 sequences are ENHRY and SYGVKD. This CDR3 contains 13 residues. The CDR3 loop reads CAISEGGKETQYF. DNA of the CDR3: TGTGCCATCAGTGAAGGCGGGAAAGAGACCCAGTACTTC.

This rearrangement joins TRBV15 to TRBJ2-5; 7 bases fit TRBD2. V trimming: 3 bases; J trimming: 0 bases; junction bases outside the gene matches: 1. This CDR3 has 14 residues. Germline loops: CDR1 LNHNV, CDR2 YYDKDF (reference sequence). CDR3 residues: CATSRSGNQETQYF. Written as DNA, the CDR3 is TGTGCCACCAGCAGGAGCGGGAACCAAGAGACCCAGTACTTC.